This T cell receptor (beta chain) derives from a study of CD8 T cells in ankylosing spondylitis (dated by TCRdb to 2016 to 2017). For the study in its entirety: To find TCR variants linked to disease, the study profiled T cell receptor beta repertoires in ankylosing spondylitis patients and healthy donors. The whole study cohort included 85 to 120 healthy donors and 20 to 30 ankylosing spondylitis patients. Peripheral blood samples were taken, and synovial fluid was additionally collected from ankylosing spondylitis patients.

This clonotype was observed at least ten times. No antigen is known for it. There are no base qualities to consult, and no much larger clone falls within one base. General conclusions and limits of the study: According to the report, matched synovial fluid samples from ankylosing spondylitis patients were significantly enriched for the disease-linked clones. Some of the motif variants had been reported before in the synovial fluid and blood of reactive arthritis patients, a finding that suggests common disease-initiation mechanisms. A TCR beta motif of fewer than 10 highly homologous amino acid variants appeared characteristic of blood from ankylosing spondylitis patients. The disease-linked clones showed a CD8+ phenotype and occurred at relatively low frequencies in peripheral blood.

Sequencing used an Illumina HiSeq 2500. Quantitative 5'-RACE with molecular barcodes was used to prepare TCR beta libraries. Concerning the study's data processing: Disease-linked TCR variants were identified with a new computational method built on a probabilistic model of VDJ rearrangement. TCRdb ran its own pipeline on the public reads, namely fastp trimming at Q25 and MiXCR clone calling, and kept in-frame beta chains. Merged by CDR3 protein, the rows form single entries marked with the most common genes and DNA. The authors' filters were not applied to this entry. In all, the sample holds about 220,000 distinct CDR3 sequences, and approximately 10% of those were seen once. The ten largest clones add up to around a fifth of the sample. The germline V gene provides CDR1 SGHRS and CDR2 YFSETQ. Taken from cysteine to phenylalanine, the CDR3 has 13 residues. The entry retains the CDR3 DNA only, 39 bases that are in frame from base 1. Relative to germline, V is 3 bases shorter and J is 4 bases shorter, with 9 bases between their ends.

The receptor's source is a male donor with ankylosing spondylitis or in good health (not recorded which). Recombination connected TRBV5-1 to TRBJ2-3, with the D gene not clear enough to name. What was sequenced was blood, either unsorted or a sorted T cell fraction (not recorded which). The CDR3 region reads CASSSQPPDTQYF. At the DNA level, the sequence is TGCGCCAGCAGCTCCCAACCCCCAGATACGCAGTATTTT.